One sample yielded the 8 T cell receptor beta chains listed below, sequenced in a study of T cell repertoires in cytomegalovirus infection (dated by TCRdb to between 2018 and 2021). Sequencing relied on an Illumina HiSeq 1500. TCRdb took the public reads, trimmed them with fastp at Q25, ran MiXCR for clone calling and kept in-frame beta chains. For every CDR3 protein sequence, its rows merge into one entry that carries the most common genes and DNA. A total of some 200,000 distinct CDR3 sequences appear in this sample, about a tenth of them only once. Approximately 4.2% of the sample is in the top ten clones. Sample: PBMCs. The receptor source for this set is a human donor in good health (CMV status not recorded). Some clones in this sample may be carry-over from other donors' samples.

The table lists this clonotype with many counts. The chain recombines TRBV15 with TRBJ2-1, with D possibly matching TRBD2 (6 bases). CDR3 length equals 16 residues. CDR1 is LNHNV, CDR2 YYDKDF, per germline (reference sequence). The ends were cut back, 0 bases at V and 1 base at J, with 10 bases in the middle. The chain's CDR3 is CATSRDGGRSYNEQFF. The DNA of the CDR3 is TGTGCCACCAGCAGAGACGGGGGACGGTCCTACAATGAGCAGTTCTTC.

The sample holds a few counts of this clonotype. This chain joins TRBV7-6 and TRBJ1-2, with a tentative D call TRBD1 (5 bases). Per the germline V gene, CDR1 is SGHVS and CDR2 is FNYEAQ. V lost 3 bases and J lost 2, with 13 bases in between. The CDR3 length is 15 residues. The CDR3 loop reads CASSLGGESNYGYTF. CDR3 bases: TGTGCCAGCAGCTTGGGGGGAGAATCCAACTATGGCTACACCTTC. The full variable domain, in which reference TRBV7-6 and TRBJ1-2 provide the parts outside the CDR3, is GAGVSQSPRYKVTKRGQDVALRCDPISGHVSLYWYRQALGQGPEFLTYFNYEAQQDKSGLPNDRFSAERPEGSISTLTIQRTEQRDSAMYRCASSLGGESNYGYTFGSGTRLTVV.

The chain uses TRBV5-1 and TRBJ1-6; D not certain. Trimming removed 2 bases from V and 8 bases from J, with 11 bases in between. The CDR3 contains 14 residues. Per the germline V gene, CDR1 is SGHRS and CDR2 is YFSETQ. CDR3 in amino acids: CASSLNGLDSPLHF. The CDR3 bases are TGCGCCAGCAGCTTAAATGGGTTGGATTCACCCCTCCACTTT.

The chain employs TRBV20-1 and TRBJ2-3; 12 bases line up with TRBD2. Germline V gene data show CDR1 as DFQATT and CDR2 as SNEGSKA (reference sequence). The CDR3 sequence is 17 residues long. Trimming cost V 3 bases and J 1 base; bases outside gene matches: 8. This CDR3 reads CSARDSSGRAGTDTQYF. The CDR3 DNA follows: TGCAGTGCTAGGGACTCTAGCGGGAGGGCGGGCACAGATACGCAGTATTTT.

CDR3 coding DNA: TGTGCCAGCAGCTCCCCTCAGCCACCCCTCCACTTT. This sequence encodes CASSSPQPPLHF. The chain has TRBV28 and TRBJ1-6; D is uncertain. CDR1 and CDR2 (germline): MDHEN, SYDVKM. The CDR3 sequence is 12 residues long. The germline V and J ends were trimmed by 6 bases and 11 bases, with 11 bases remaining between them.

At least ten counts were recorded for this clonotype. CDR3 DNA sequence: TGTGCCAGCAATCCAACGGAAACCTACGAGCAGTACTTC. This translates into CASNPTETYEQYF. V gene TRBV6-6 combines with J gene TRBJ2-7; D call uncertain. Germline lookup yields CDR1 MNHNY and CDR2 SVGAGI (reference sequence). The V end was cut by 7 bases, the J end by 2 bases, with 12 bases between. The CDR3 runs to 13 residues.

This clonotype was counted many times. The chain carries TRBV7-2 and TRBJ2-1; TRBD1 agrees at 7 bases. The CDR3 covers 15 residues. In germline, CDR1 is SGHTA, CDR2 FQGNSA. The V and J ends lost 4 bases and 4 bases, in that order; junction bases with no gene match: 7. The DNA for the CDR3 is TGTGCCAGCAGCTGGTCCCGGGACAGTTACAATGAGCAGTTCTTC. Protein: CASSWSRDSYNEQFF.

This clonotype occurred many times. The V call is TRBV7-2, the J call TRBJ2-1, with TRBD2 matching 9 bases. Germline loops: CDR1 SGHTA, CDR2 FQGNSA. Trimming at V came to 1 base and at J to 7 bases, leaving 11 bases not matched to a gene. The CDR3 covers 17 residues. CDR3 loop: CASSLEGGRGGLNEQFF. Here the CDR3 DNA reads TGTGCCAGCAGCTTAGAGGGGGGGCGGGGGGGCCTTAATGAGCAGTTCTTC.